Listed here are 11 T cell receptor beta chains from one sample, sequenced in a study of tissue T cells after allogeneic stem cell transplantation. The data were produced by immunoSEQ multiplex PCR, yet TCRdb's version contains in-frame clones alone and is incomplete. The data show several thousand clones, roughly 46% seen once. Sample time point: mouse harvest day 7 after allogeneic transplant. The graft held 10^6 splenic CD5+ T cells and 10^7 T-cell-depleted bone marrow cells. Sequencing was performed on gut tissue. The receptors originated from a female BALB/c mouse given C57BL/6 T cells with graft-versus-host disease after an allogeneic hematopoietic cell transplant.

Details on this clone: Gene names follow the mouse nomenclature. The CDR3 end is not reached by the read, which stops 1 residue before it; the germline J gene fills it in. V is TRBV23 and J is TRBJ2-7. The CDR3 is made up of 14 amino acids. Germline V gene sequence: CDR1 KGHTA, CDR2 FQNQQP. CDR3 DNA (partial): TGCTCCAGCAGTCAATTCAAGAGCTCCTATGAACAGTAC. This translates into CSSSQFKSSYEQY. The entire CDR3 protein is CSSSQFKSSYEQYF.

About this clone itself: The listed genes are named as in mouse. The DNA ends 1 residue before the CDR3 does, and the rest of the CDR3 is filled in from the germline J gene. The chain combines TRBV23 with TRBJ2-7; the table's D call of TRBD2 was not tested on the DNA. This CDR3 contains 13 residues. The germline V gene has CDR1 KGHTA and CDR2 FQNQQP. The DNA read from the CDR3 is TGCTCCAGCAGCGGACTGGGGGGGCTAGAACAGTAC. Translating gives CSSSGLGGLEQY. The CDR3 reads in full as CSSSGLGGLEQYF.

As concerns this clone: Gene names are the mouse ones. The read is 1 residue too short to cover the CDR3 end, so that end is filled in from the germline J gene. This chain joins TRBV3 and TRBJ2-3; TRBD2 matches at 9 bases. The CDR3 spans 15 residues. J gave up 0 bases and V 4 bases, and 2 bases lay outside the gene matches. The germline CDR1 and CDR2 sequences are SNHLY and FYNGKV (reference sequence). Incomplete CDR3 DNA: TGTGCCAGCAGCTCGACTGGGGGTAGTGCAGAAACGCTGTAT. Residues: CASSSTGGSAETLY. Given in full, the CDR3 is CASSSTGGSAETLYF.

Comment on this clone: Germline and genes: mouse. From the germline J gene comes the end of the CDR3, since the read stops 1 residue before it. The V gene is TRBV13-1, the J gene TRBJ2-7, with TRBD2 identical over 11 bases. Germline CDR1 NSHNY, CDR2 SYGAGN. V lost 7 bases to trimming and J lost 3 bases; unmatched junction nucleotides: 12. The CDR3 length is 16 residues. The DNA read from the CDR3 is TGTGCCAGCCTGGGAGGGACTGGGGGCTCTCTCTATGAACAGTAC. This sequence encodes CASLGGTGGSLYEQY. The whole CDR3 is CASLGGTGGSLYEQYF.

This clone was seen a handful of times. Gene names and germline match the mouse. The DNA ends 1 residue before the CDR3 does, and the rest of the CDR3 is filled in from the germline J gene. The J gene is TRBJ2-7, the V gene TRBV13-2, with 8 bases identical to TRBD2. There are 12 residues in the CDR3. V lost 5 bases and J lost 5; bases outside the gene matches: 3. Germline loops: CDR1 NNHNN, CDR2 SYGAGS (reference sequence). The CDR3 here is CASGWGGDEQYF. The CDR3 DNA, read in part, is TGTGCCAGCGGGTGGGGGGGGGATGAACAGTAC.

Concerning this clone: Gene names and germline refer to mouse. The read is 1 residue too short to cover the CDR3 end, so that end is filled in from the germline J gene. This chain uses TRBV26 with TRBJ2-4; TRBD1 might be the D (7 bases). The V end was cut by 7 bases, the J end by 3 bases, with 11 bases between. The CDR3 is 13 amino acids. Germline lookup yields CDR1 KGHPV and CDR2 FQNQEV (reference sequence). Partial CDR3 DNA: TGTGCCAGCAACGCAGGGGGGCAAAACACCTTGTAC. It codes for CASNAGGQNTLY. The whole CDR3 sequence reads CASNAGGQNTLYF.

A word on this clone: Gene and germline names: mouse. The read comes to an end 1 residue before the CDR3 does, leaving the germline J gene to fill in the end. The V and J genes are TRBV14 and TRBJ2-7, with D tentatively TRBD2 (6 bases). CDR3 length equals 11 residues. Germline CDR1 is SGHDT and CDR2 is FRDEAV. The V and J ends lost 5 bases and 4 bases respectively, with 7 bases between them. The covered CDR3 bases are TGTGCCAGCAGACTGGGATATGAACAGTAC. This gives the protein CASRLGYEQY. The entire CDR3 protein is CASRLGYEQYF.

This clone came up once. Genes and germline come from the mouse. The missing CDR3 end, 1 residue past where the read stops, is filled in from the germline J gene. The rearrangement joins TRBV14 to TRBJ1-1, with D unclear. V lost 2 bases and J 1 base, leaving 6 bases between the germline ends. This CDR3 has 13 residues. Germline V gene data show CDR1 as SGHDT and CDR2 as FRDEAV. CDR3 DNA, as far as it was read: TGTGCCAGCAGTTTAACAGCGAACACAGAAGTCTTC. It is translated as CASSLTANTEVF. The entire CDR3 protein is CASSLTANTEVFF.

As regards this clone: Any gene name here is a mouse gene name. Sequencing ends 1 residue short of the CDR3 end; the germline J gene provides the rest. V usage is TRBV16 and J usage is TRBJ2-4, with D tentatively TRBD2 (5 bases). Per the germline V gene, CDR1 is SGHSA and CDR2 is FRNQAP. Trimming removed 3 bases from V and 1 base from J, with 5 bases in between. This CDR3 has 13 amino acids. Incomplete CDR3 DNA: TGTGCAAGCAGCTTTGGGGGTCAAAACACCTTGTAC. This gives the protein CASSFGGQNTLY. The whole CDR3 region reads CASSFGGQNTLYF.

Of note for this clone: Gene and germline names: mouse. The missing CDR3 end, 1 residue past where the read stops, is filled in from the germline J gene. The V call is TRBV19, the J call TRBJ2-3; D possibly corresponds to TRBD1 (5 bases). V was shortened by 2 bases and J by 0 bases, with 10 bases between the two germline ends. Germline CDR1 and CDR2: FNHDT and SITEND (reference sequence). The CDR3 has 15 residues. Partial CDR3 DNA: TGTGCCAGCAGTATTAGGGGAGTTAGTGCAGAAACGCTGTAT. Its protein product is CASSIRGVSAETLY. The full-length CDR3 reads as CASSIRGVSAETLYF.

Notes on this clone: The gene symbols are mouse symbols. The DNA ends 1 residue before the CDR3 does, and the rest of the CDR3 is filled in from the germline J gene. This chain uses TRBV5 with TRBJ2-5; 9 bases agree with TRBD1. CDR1 is LGHNA, CDR2 YNLKQL, per germline (reference sequence). The CDR3 totals 16 residues. The V gene end was trimmed by 0 bases and the J gene end by 6 bases; junction bases not matched to a gene: 7. The sequenced CDR3 bases are TGTGCCAGCAGCCAAGATGGGGGACAGGGTAGGGACACCCAGTAC. This gives the protein CASSQDGGQGRDTQY. The full CDR3 sequence reads CASSQDGGQGRDTQYF.